This record looks at one TCR beta chain sequence and its context. The CDR3 totals 13 residues. Trimming took 4 bases from V and 3 from J; bases not matched to a gene: 2. CDR1 and CDR2 from the germline V gene are SGHAT and FQNNGV. The sample originates from a study of shared clonotypes between healthy human individuals. Generated by immunoSEQ multiplex PCR, the TCRdb table keeps only in-frame clones and is missing some. The sample records millions of clones, about 94% being singletons. The naive CD8 subset, CD45RO-negative cells positively selected for CCR7, excluded terminally differentiated effector memory CD45RA+ cells.

Sequencing was carried out using naive CD8+ T cells sorted from blood. This clonotype was sampled from a man between 18 and 29 years old in good health. The chain couples TRBV11-2 to TRBJ2-7; 8 bases fit TRBD1. The CDR3 nucleotides read TGTGCCAGCAGCTGGGACAGGCTCTACGAGCAGTACTTC. Translation gives CASSWDRLYEQYF.